This passage covers 30 T cell receptor beta chains from one sample sequenced in a study of T and B cells in COVID-19 patients. TRB was amplified from approximately 250-500 ng of blood genomic DNA. TRB rearrangements were amplified by multiplex PCR with BIOMED2 TRB-A/B primers. TCRdb passed the multiplex PCR reads through MiXCR, listing each CDR3 protein once. The sample lists some 4,300 distinct CDR3 sequences, about 33% occurring once. Sequences were obtained from blood. These receptors were collected from a human donor who had recovered from COVID-19.

This clonotype was seen more than once but under ten times. V usage is TRBV20-1 and J usage is TRBJ1-5; the D is unclear. The CDR3 runs 10 residues. V was pared by 6 bases and J by 9 bases, with 9 bases between. The germline CDR1 and CDR2 sequences are DFQATT and SNEGSKA (reference sequence). The CDR3 coding sequence is TGCAGTGCCCTCCCAGGGCCCCAGCATTTT. Translating gives CSALPGPQHF.

The chain combines TRBV20-1 with TRBJ2-5; tentatively, D is TRBD1 (6 bases). This CDR3 spans 14 amino acids. Trimming took 2 bases from V and 0 from J, leaving 10 bases between them. Germline V CDR1 and CDR2: DFQATT, SNEGSKA (reference sequence). In DNA form, the CDR3 reads TGCAGTGCTAGATTCCGGGACAACCAAGAGACCCAGTACTTC. Translating it yields CSARFRDNQETQYF.

The chain carries TRBV6-5 and TRBJ1-5, with D tentatively TRBD1 (5 bases). This CDR3 comprises 13 residues. Trimming removed 7 bases from V and 4 bases from J, with 11 bases in between. CDR1 and CDR2 from the germline V gene are MNHEY and SVGAGI. The CDR3 here is CASTLWGNQPQHF. The CDR3 DNA follows: TGTGCCAGCACCCTGTGGGGGAATCAGCCCCAGCATTTT.

This clonotype was found a few times. For the CDR3, the DNA is TGCGCCAGCAGCCAAGATCCCGGGACAGGGGGCTACGAGCAGTACTTC. Translated: CASSQDPGTGGYEQYF. The chain couples TRBV4-3 to TRBJ2-7; 11 bases agree with TRBD1. CDR3 length: 16 residues. V was pared by 0 bases and J by 3 bases, with 4 bases of the junction left unmatched. Germline V gene data show CDR1 as LGHNA and CDR2 as YSLEER.

By sample fraction, this clonotype is hyperexpanded (1% or more). The chain combines TRBV5-5 with TRBJ2-7, with 7 bases identical to TRBD1. With V trimmed by 2 bases and J by 3 bases, 8 bases remained unmatched. The CDR3 extends over 15 amino acids. The germline gives CDR1 SGHKS, CDR2 YYEKEE (reference sequence). The CDR3 loop reads CASSFVTGSLYEQYF. The CDR3 DNA is TGTGCCAGCAGCTTTGTGACAGGGTCCCTCTACGAGCAGTACTTC. The full variable domain, rest sourced from reference TRBV5-5 and TRBJ2-7, is DAGVTQSPTHLIKTRGQQVTLRCSPISGHKSVSWYQQVLGQGPQFIFQYYEKEERGRGNFPDRFSARQFPNYSSELNVNALLLGDSALYLCASSFVTGSLYEQYFGPGTRLTVT.

In its sample, this clonotype ranks as medium-sized. The chain uses TRBV6-5 and TRBJ2-1; D gene ambiguous. V shed 0 bases and J shed 5 bases, with 11 bases lying between them. Germline CDR1 and CDR2: MNHEY and SVGAGI. The CDR3 sequence is 15 residues long. CDR3 in DNA: TGTGCCAGCAGTTACTCCCTGACAAGGGACAATGAGCAGTTCTTC. It translates to CASSYSLTRDNEQFF.

This clonotype was counted between two and nine times. The V call is TRBV20-1, the J call TRBJ2-1; 7 nucleotides match TRBD2. Losses at the gene ends were 6 bases for V and 2 bases for J; bases not matched to a gene: 7. The germline V gene has CDR1 DFQATT and CDR2 SNEGSKA (reference sequence). The CDR3 loop spans 14 amino acids. CDR3 in DNA: TGCAGTGCCCCGTCCGGGAGGACCTACAATGAGCAGTTCTTC. Translated, it gives CSAPSGRTYNEQFF.

By its share, this clonotype is medium-sized. This sequence joins TRBV19 and TRBJ2-6, with D perhaps TRBD2 (7 bases). The CDR3 extends over 17 amino acids. The germline V gene has CDR1 LNHDA and CDR2 SQIVND (reference sequence). V lost 4 bases and J 1 base, leaving 14 bases between the germline ends. CDR3: CASSRRGPVSGANVLTF. In nucleotides, the CDR3 is TGTGCCAGTAGTAGGCGGGGGCCCGTATCTGGGGCCAACGTCCTGACTTTC. Full variable domain (remainder filled in from reference TRBV19 and TRBJ2-6): DGGITQSPKYLFRKEGQNVTLSCEQNLNHDAMYWYRQDPGQGLRLIYYSQIVNDFQKGDIAEGYSVSREKKESFPLTVTSAQKNPTAFYLCASSRRGPVSGANVLTFGAGSRLTVL.

This clonotype was counted between two and nine times. This chain joins TRBV12-3 or TRBV12-4 and TRBJ1-6; 8 bases match TRBD1. V was pared by 6 bases and J by 7 bases, with 5 bases of the junction left unmatched. This CDR3 is built from 14 residues. The CDR3 bases are TGTGCCAGCAGCGGACAGGGTGGCAATTCACCCCTCCACTTT. This encodes CASSGQGGNSPLHF.

This clonotype has more than one count but fewer than ten. This sequence joins TRBV19 and TRBJ2-7; 8 bases match TRBD2. Germline CDR1 LNHDA, CDR2 SQIVND (reference sequence). With V trimmed by 4 bases and J by 7 bases, 12 bases remained unmatched. The CDR3 covers 15 residues. In DNA form, the CDR3 reads TGTGCCAGTAGTACCCTAGCGGGTACCACTGGGGAGCAGTACTTC. Protein product: CASSTLAGTTGEQYF. Based on the CDR3 plus reference TRBV19 and TRBJ2-7, the full variable domain is DGGITQSPKYLFRKEGQNVTLSCEQNLNHDAMYWYRQDPGQGLRLIYYSQIVNDFQKGDIAEGYSVSREKKESFPLTVTSAQKNPTAFYLCASSTLAGTTGEQYFGPGTRLTVT.

In regard to this clonotype: No conserved phenylalanine or tryptophan is present at the end of the CDR3, so a read error is the likely explanation. This chain joins TRBV30 and TRBJ1-2; D gene unclear. Deletions cut 2 bases from V and 3 bases from J, with 7 bases between. CDR1 and CDR2 from the germline V gene are GTSNPN and SVGIG (reference sequence). The CDR3 has 12 amino acids. The CDR3 bases are TGTGCCTGGAGTCTGCAGGACTATGGCTACACCATC. This codes for CAWSLQDYGYTI.

The CDR3: CASSTSGSLSGEQFF. As DNA, the CDR3 is TGTGCCAGCAGTACAAGCGGGAGTTTGTCGGGTGAGCAGTTCTTC. The V gene is TRBV12-3 or TRBV12-4, the J gene TRBJ2-1, with 8 bases identical to TRBD2. V lost 5 bases to trimming and J lost 9 bases; unmatched junction nucleotides: 12. This CDR3 contains 15 residues.

By share of the sample, this clonotype is medium-sized (0.01 to 0.1%). The V call is TRBV30, the J call TRBJ2-7, with 8 bases matching TRBD1. Per germline, CDR1 GTSNPN and CDR2 SVGIG (reference sequence). CDR3 length: 13 amino acids. Trimming at V came to 1 base and at J to 6 bases, leaving 5 bases not matched to a gene. This chain's CDR3 is CAWSGTGSREQYF. Written as DNA, the CDR3 is TGTGCCTGGAGTGGGACAGGGAGTCGCGAGCAGTACTTC.

The J gene is TRBJ1-1, the V gene TRBV5-5, with D possibly TRBD1 on 5 matching bases. Germline V gives CDR1 SGHKS, CDR2 YYEKEE (reference sequence). V was pared by 4 bases and J by 1 base, with 14 bases between. The CDR3 contains 15 residues. The CDR3 DNA sequence: TGTGCCAGCAGCCACCAGGGATCAAAGAACACTGAAGCTTTCTTT. Translation: CASSHQGSKNTEAFF.

Note on this clonotype: The junction departs from the called germline gene at one end, perhaps through a read error. The chain joins TRBV5-5 to TRBJ2-2, with 7 bases aligning to TRBD2. CDR3 length: 15 amino acids. CDR1 and CDR2 (germline): SGHKS, YYEKEE (reference sequence). CDR3 amino acids: CASRPGLPNTGELFF. The CDR3 nucleotides are TGCGCCAGCCGTCCGGGACTACCCAACACCGGGGAGCTGTTTTTT. The full variable domain, rest sourced from reference TRBV5-5 and TRBJ2-2, is DAGVTQSPTHLIKTRGQQVTLRCSPISGHKSVSWYQQVLGQGPQFIFQYYEKEERGRGNFPDRFSARQFPNYSSELNVNALLLGDSALYLCASRPGLPNTGELFFGEGSRLTVL.

This clonotype was detected only a few times. This chain joins TRBV27 and TRBJ2-7; perhaps TRBD2 as D (6 bases). Germline V CDR1 and CDR2: MNHEY, SMNVEV (reference sequence). The CDR3 totals 14 residues. V lost 3 bases, J lost 2 bases, and 11 bases lay in between. Here the CDR3 DNA reads TGTGCCAGCAGTTTCTCCGGACTACCCTACGAGCAGTACTTC. Protein product: CASSFSGLPYEQYF.

The V gene is TRBV19, the J gene TRBJ1-4; D gene unclear. CDR1 and CDR2 from the germline V gene are LNHDA and SQIVND (reference sequence). The CDR3 is made up of 13 amino acids. The ends were cut back, 3 bases at V and 7 bases at J, with 9 bases in the middle. The DNA of the CDR3 is TGTGCCAGTAGTATGACTTGGGGTGAAAAACTGTTTTTT. Protein: CASSMTWGEKLFF.

The rearrangement links TRBV12-3 or TRBV12-4 to TRBJ2-5, with TRBD2 matching 7 bases. This CDR3 is built from 15 residues. After removal of 5 bases from V and 4 bases from J, the junction contained 10 bases not matched to a gene. CDR3 loop: CASSQRTRRGETQYF. CDR3 nucleotides: TGTGCCAGCAGTCAGCGGACTAGGCGGGGAGAGACCCAGTACTTC.

The V gene is TRBV5-5, the J gene TRBJ1-1, with 7 bases fitting TRBD1. Germline V gives CDR1 SGHKS, CDR2 YYEKEE (reference sequence). With 4 bases clipped from V and 11 bases from J, the junction kept 11 bases outside the gene matches. The CDR3 is 13 amino acids. This CDR3 reads CASSPEPGQRAFF. The CDR3 DNA reads as TGTGCCAGCAGCCCGGAACCGGGACAGAGGGCTTTCTTT. The complete variable domain, with remaining parts taken from reference TRBV5-5 and TRBJ1-1, reads DAGVTQSPTHLIKTRGQQVTLRCSPISGHKSVSWYQQVLGQGPQFIFQYYEKEERGRGNFPDRFSARQFPNYSSELNVNALLLGDSALYLCASSPEPGQRAFFGQGTRLTVV.

The chain combines TRBV24-1 with TRBJ2-2; tentatively, D is TRBD1 (7 bases). V lost 7 bases, J lost 3 bases, and 17 bases lay in between. Germline lookup yields CDR1 KGHDR and CDR2 SFDVKD. This CDR3 comprises 16 residues. The CDR3 sequence is CATRDHRGGYTGELFF. CDR3 nucleotides: TGTGCCACCAGAGATCACAGGGGAGGATACACCGGGGAGCTGTTTTTT.

V is TRBV20-1 and J is TRBJ2-3; 11 nucleotides line up with TRBD1. The length of the CDR3 is 13 residues. Germline CDR1 and CDR2: DFQATT and SNEGSKA (reference sequence). CDR3 residues: CSRRDRGTDTQYF. The CDR3 coding sequence is TGCTCCCGACGGGACAGGGGGACAGATACGCAGTATTTT.

This clonotype has just a few counts. The CDR3 region has the DNA TGCGCCAGCAGCTTAACAGGGAGTTCACCCCTCCACTTT. Encoded protein: CASSLTGSSPLHF. The chain couples TRBV5-1 to TRBJ1-6, with D possibly matching TRBD1 (6 bases). The germline gives CDR1 SGHRS, CDR2 YFSETQ. V was clipped by 2 bases and J by 9 bases, with 9 bases between them. This CDR3 is built from 13 residues.

The chain employs TRBV6-2 or TRBV6-3 and TRBJ2-7; TRBD1 aligns across 9 bases. V shed 5 bases, J shed 2 bases, and the junction held 4 bases outside the gene matches. From germline, CDR1 is MNHEY and CDR2 SVGEGT. CDR3 length: 14 amino acids. This CDR3 reads CASSDRQGAYEQYF. As DNA, the CDR3 is TGTGCCAGCAGTGACAGACAGGGGGCCTACGAGCAGTACTTC.

V usage is TRBV19 and J usage is TRBJ2-1, with 11 bases lining up with TRBD2. V was clipped by 1 base and J by 6 bases; unmatched bases: 2. The germline CDR1 and CDR2 sequences are LNHDA and SQIVND (reference sequence). This CDR3 region has 15 residues. This chain's CDR3 is CASSIVGTSGNEQFF. DNA of the CDR3: TGTGCCAGTAGTATAGTTGGGACTAGCGGCAATGAGCAGTTCTTC.

The genes are TRBV6-4 and TRBJ2-1, with 10 bases fitting TRBD1. Trimming at V came to 4 bases and at J to 2 bases, leaving 2 bases not matched to a gene. The germline gives CDR1 MRHNA, CDR2 SNTAGT. This CDR3 is 15 amino acids long. The CDR3 loop is CASSAGQGAYNEQFF. The DNA of the CDR3 is TGTGCCAGCAGTGCAGGACAGGGGGCCTACAATGAGCAGTTCTTC.

V is TRBV12-3 or TRBV12-4 and J is TRBJ2-7; D tentatively reads TRBD1 or TRBD2 (5 bases each). This CDR3 is 12 amino acids long. Trimming removed 6 bases at V and 7 bases at J, with 13 bases between. CDR3 sequence (DNA): TGTGCCAGCAGACGGGACCTGAGTGAGCAGTACTTC. This encodes CASRRDLSEQYF.

The V and J genes are TRBV19 and TRBJ2-1; 9 bases are shared with TRBD2. V lost 2 bases, J lost 0 bases, and 2 bases stayed unmatched. The length of the CDR3 is 16 residues. CDR1 is LNHDA and CDR2 is SQIVND in the germline V gene (reference sequence). CDR3 amino acids: CASSITSGYSYNEQFF. CDR3 coding DNA: TGTGCCAGTAGTATAACTAGCGGGTACTCCTACAATGAGCAGTTCTTC.

This clonotype was recorded a few times. The chain uses TRBV24-1 and TRBJ2-1; weak D call: TRBD2 (5 bases). The CDR3 totals 12 residues. Germline V lookup: CDR1 KGHDR, CDR2 SFDVKD. Trimming cost V 4 bases and J 9 bases, with 9 bases left between them. The CDR3 nucleotides are TGTGCCACCAGTGAGAGGGAGAGTGAGCAGTTCTTC. This codes for CATSERESEQFF.

This clonotype was found a few times. J is TRBJ1-1 and V is TRBV19; D uncertain. The germline V and J ends were trimmed by 5 bases and 3 bases, with 10 bases remaining between them. There are 13 residues in the CDR3. In germline, CDR1 is LNHDA, CDR2 SQIVND (reference sequence). CDR3 loop: CASSFGKHTEAFF. As DNA, the CDR3 is TGTGCCAGTAGTTTTGGAAAGCACACTGAAGCTTTCTTT.

Sample share makes this clonotype medium-sized. The chain has TRBV19 and TRBJ2-3; 7 nucleotides align to TRBD2. V gave up 2 bases and J gave up 3 bases; unmatched junction bases: 5. The CDR3 extends over 15 amino acids. Looked up from germline, CDR1 is LNHDA and CDR2 is SQIVND (reference sequence). DNA of the CDR3: TGTGCCAGTAGTATATCTAGCGGAACGACAGATACGCAGTATTTT. Protein product: CASSISSGTTDTQYF. The full variable domain, its missing parts supplied by reference TRBV19 and TRBJ2-3, is DGGITQSPKYLFRKEGQNVTLSCEQNLNHDAMYWYRQDPGQGLRLIYYSQIVNDFQKGDIAEGYSVSREKKESFPLTVTSAQKNPTAFYLCASSISSGTTDTQYFGPGTRLTVL.